The 8 T cell receptor beta chains listed next were all sequenced from one sample in a study of PD-1 blockade in classical Hodgkin lymphoma. Time point given: cycle 4 day 1 (C4D1), after around six weeks of nivolumab. All trial patients relapsed after autologous stem cell transplantation. Repertoires were generated with immunoSEQ multiplex PCR, while TCRdb's copy carries only in-frame clones and drops some. The sample records some 93,000 clones, roughly 78% being singletons. The specimen comprised peripheral blood mononuclear cells (PBMCs), sampled before the fourth cycle of nivolumab. The receptors were gathered from a human donor with classical Hodgkin lymphoma.

This chain connects TRBV2 to TRBJ1-2; D not certain. Per the germline V gene, CDR1 is SNHLY and CDR2 is FYNNEI. Between the trimmed V and J ends, which lost 1 base and 1 base, there was a span of 7 bases. The CDR3 is made up of 14 amino acids. CDR3 nucleotide sequence: TGTGCCAGCAGTGAAGAGACACTTAACTATGGCTACACCTTC. As protein: CASSEETLNYGYTF.

The rearrangement joins TRBV5-8 to TRBJ1-3; D not resolved. The CDR3 sequence is 15 residues long. Germline CDR1 and CDR2: SGHTS and YDEGEE. V lost 1 base, J lost 2 bases, and 10 bases lay in between. The CDR3 DNA is TGTGCCAGCAGCTTGAATGGAGACACTGGAAACACCATATATTTT. It yields the protein CASSLNGDTGNTIYF.

The V call is TRBV4-3, the J call TRBJ1-5; maybe TRBD1 (6 bases). Germline V CDR1 and CDR2: LGHNA, YSLEER. This CDR3 is built from 13 residues. With 0 bases removed from V and 12 bases from J, the gap between germline ends came to 12 bases. The CDR3 protein is CASSQEGGGIQHF. The CDR3 DNA is TGCGCCAGCAGCCAAGAAGGGGGGGGGATCCAGCATTTT.

This chain joins TRBV12-2 and TRBJ2-7; the table gives TRBD2 as D, unverified against the DNA. TRBV12-2 is recorded as a pseudogene. This CDR3 has 20 amino acids. CDR3 region: CASRLPFPGTSGRRSYEQYF. Written as DNA, the CDR3 is TGTGCAAGTCGCTTACCGTTCCCGGGGACTAGCGGGAGAAGGTCCTACGAGCAGTACTTC.

The chain recombines TRBV20-1 with TRBJ2-5; tentatively, D is TRBD2 (5 bases). The CDR3 runs to 11 residues. Germline V CDR1 and CDR2: DFQATT, SNEGSKA (reference sequence). With 6 bases removed from V and 5 bases from J, the gap between germline ends came to 10 bases. The CDR3 region has the DNA TGCAGTGCCGGGGAGCGGGAGACCCAGTACTTC. Its translation: CSAGERETQYF.

V usage is TRBV5-4 and J usage is TRBJ1-2; tentatively, D is TRBD1 (5 bases). V was clipped by 7 bases and J by 8 bases, with 18 bases between them. The germline gives CDR1 SGHNT, CDR2 YYREEE (reference sequence). The CDR3 covers 13 residues. This CDR3 is CASPRRQGGGYTF. The CDR3, as DNA: TGTGCCAGCCCCCGGCGGCAGGGAGGCGGCTACACCTTC.

This clone was seen once. The rearrangement uses TRBV5-6 and TRBJ2-3, with D unresolved. From germline, CDR1 is SGHDT and CDR2 YYEEEE. The CDR3 is 13 residues long. Trimming shortened V by 0 bases and J by 4 bases, and 6 bases separated the two germline ends. The CDR3: CASSLGVADTQYF. CDR3 bases: TGTGCCAGCAGCTTGGGGGTTGCAGATACGCAGTATTTT.

This chain connects TRBV7-2 to TRBJ1-4; D not resolved. V lost 1 base, J lost 14 bases, and 20 bases lay in between. The CDR3 totals 15 residues. Germline V lookup: CDR1 SGHTA, CDR2 FQGNSA. The CDR3 nucleotides are TGTGCCAGCAGCTTAGGCATCCGGATGGGAGAATATCTGTTTTTT. Translating gives CASSLGIRMGEYLFF.